Included here is one T cell receptor (beta chain) sequence, with context. Its specificity is unknown. The data were taken from a study of T cell responses to AZD1222 COVID-19 vaccine. Whole-study results and caveats: Regions left unmutated in variants are reportedly the target of nearly half of spike-specific TCRs. Only after the peak T cell response were repertoires sampled. Clonal diversity was possibly underestimated, and the donors were mostly white British, with more females. Spike-specific TCRs gained breadth and depth after people received two AZD1222 doses.

TCRdb's table, derived via immunoSEQ multiplex PCR, lists solely in-frame clones and lacks some. Of tens of thousands of clones listed, approximately 85% are singletons. Germline V gene sequence: CDR1 PRHDT, CDR2 FYEKMQ (reference sequence). V dropped 5 bases and J dropped 2 bases, with 12 bases sitting between them. The CDR3 contains 14 residues. Sample: peripheral blood, taken on day 0 of AZD1222 vaccination. This TCR derives from an adult in good health. The chain joins TRBV13 to TRBJ1-2, with D uncertain. The CDR3 is CASSPRPTNYGYTF. The CDR3 DNA sequence: TGTGCCAGCAGCCCCCGCCCTACGAACTATGGCTACACCTTC.